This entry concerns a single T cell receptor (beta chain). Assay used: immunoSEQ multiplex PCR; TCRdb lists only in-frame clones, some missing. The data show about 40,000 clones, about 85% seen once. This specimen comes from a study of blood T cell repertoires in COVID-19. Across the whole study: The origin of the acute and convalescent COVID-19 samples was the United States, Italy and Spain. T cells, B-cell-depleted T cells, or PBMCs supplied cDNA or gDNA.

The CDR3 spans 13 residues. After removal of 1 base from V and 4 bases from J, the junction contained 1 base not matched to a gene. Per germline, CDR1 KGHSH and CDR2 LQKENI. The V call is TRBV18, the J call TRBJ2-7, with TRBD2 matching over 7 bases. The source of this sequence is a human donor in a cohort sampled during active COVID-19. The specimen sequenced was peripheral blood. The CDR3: CASSPQGGYEQYF. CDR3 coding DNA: TGTGCCAGCTCACCACAGGGAGGGTACGAGCAGTACTTC.